What follows is one T cell receptor (beta chain) and its context. This sample stems from a study of cytomegalovirus exposure and HLA in healthy donors. This CDR3 is 14 amino acids long. V lost 4 bases to trimming and J lost 0 bases, with 9 bases between them. The germline V gene encodes CDR1 SNHLY and CDR2 FYNNEI. A multiplex PCR was run with 60 Vbeta primers and 13 Jbeta primers. Only in-frame clones appear in the TCRdb table, and some are missing; sequencing was by immunoSEQ multiplex PCR. The data show over 150,000 clones, approximately 76% seen once. The source is a woman aged 18-29 years in good health and CMV-seropositive. Sequenced: PBMCs. V is TRBV2 and J is TRBJ1-2; no definite D call. The CDR3 DNA is TGTGCCAGCAGTGTGAAGAGAGCTAACTATGGCTACACCTTC. Its protein is CASSVKRANYGYTF.